The rows below give T cell receptor beta chains drawn from one sample of a study of cytomegalovirus exposure and HLA in healthy donors. The repertoire was sequenced with immunoSEQ multiplex PCR; TCRdb's copy has only in-frame clones and lacks some. Seen here are over 150,000 clones, approximately 85% observed once, and the top ten hold around 6.3%. Sequencing was done on a sample of PBMCs. The origin of the receptors is a woman in her 50s in good health and CMV-seropositive. CDR3s include the opening cysteine and the closing phenylalanine or tryptophan. A D gene is named only where the DNA matches it firmly. Clone size, where shown, is once, few, many, or a class for clones that have expanded.

j_call | d_call | clone_size | v_call | cdr3_aa | cdr3_nt
TRBJ2-5 | - | - | TRBV7-2 | CASSLVVQETQYF | TGTGCCAGCAGCTTAGTAGTCCAAGAGACCCAGTACTTC
TRBJ1-5 | - | - | TRBV19 | CASSSVDSNQPQHF | TGTGCCAGTAGCTCAGTAGACAGTAATCAGCCCCAGCATTTT
TRBJ1-5 | TRBD1 | - | TRBV28 | CASRSGQGYNQPQHF | TGTGCCAGCAGATCTGGACAGGGTTACAATCAGCCCCAGCATTTT
TRBJ2-7 | - | - | TRBV6-1 | CASTRDTYEQYF | TGTGCCAGCACCAGAGACACCTACGAGCAGTACTTC
TRBJ2-1 | TRBD1 | - | TRBV5-1 | CASSFLVGTGDYNEQFF | TGCGCCAGCAGCTTCTTGGTTGGTACAGGGGACTACAATGAGCAGTTCTTC
TRBJ2-7 | TRBD2 | - | TRBV10-3 | CAIGRAGVYEQYF | TGTGCCATCGGGCGCGCGGGAGTTTACGAGCAGTACTTC
TRBJ2-7 | - | once | TRBV7-2 | CASSFTGTYEQYF | TGTGCCAGCAGCTTTACAGGGACCTACGAGCAGTACTTC
TRBJ1-2 | - | - | TRBV5-4 | CASSLDISSYGYTF | TGTGCCAGCAGCTTGGATATCAGTTCCTATGGCTACACCTTC
TRBJ2-1 | TRBD1 | few | TRBV5-4 | CASRRQGLNEQFF | TGTGCCAGCAGGCGACAGGGGCTCAATGAGCAGTTCTTC
TRBJ1-5 | - | few | TRBV28 | CASKSALNQPQHF | TGTGCCAGCAAATCGGCACTAAATCAGCCCCAGCATTTT
TRBJ2-1 | - | - | TRBV29-1 | CSVEHSGTSQNEQFF | TGCAGCGTTGAACATTCAGGGACTTCTCAAAATGAGCAGTTCTTC
TRBJ2-1 | TRBD2 | - | TRBV19 | CASSIQGAGLTGEQFF | TGTGCCAGTAGTATTCAGGGAGCGGGATTAACCGGGGAGCAGTTCTTC
TRBJ2-5 | TRBD1 | - | TRBV7-3 | CASSSTTDRDGTQYF | TGTGCCAGCAGCTCAACTACGGACAGGGACGGGACCCAGTACTTC
TRBJ2-3 | - | once | TRBV7-3 | CASSLQGDTQYF | TGTGCCAGCAGCTTACAGGGAGATACGCAGTATTTT
TRBJ2-5 | TRBD2 | once | TRBV7-9 | CASSLRGRVAGVEETQYF | TGTGCCAGCAGCTTAAGGGGTCGGGTAGCGGGAGTAGAAGAGACCCAGTACTTC
TRBJ1-2 | - | - | TRBV15 | CATSRDDIGVGRAHTF | TGTGCCACCAGCAGAGATGATATTGGGGTGGGCAGGGCCCACACCTTC
TRBJ1-2 | - | - | TRBV27 | CASSLTGSYYGYTF | TGTGCCAGCAGTTTAACCGGGTCCTACTATGGCTACACCTTC
TRBJ2-7 | - | once | TRBV5-1 | CASSLALGDEQYF | TGCGCCAGCAGCTTGGCGTTGGGCGACGAGCAGTACTTC
TRBJ1-2 | TRBD1 | - | TRBV5-1 | CASSGGQGDYGYTF | TGCGCCAGCAGCGGAGGACAGGGGGACTATGGCTACACCTTC
TRBJ1-4 | TRBD1 | once | TRBV19 | CASSIRRGHEKLFF | TGTGCCAGTAGTATCCGCAGGGGGCATGAAAAACTGTTTTTT
TRBJ2-6 | - | - | TRBV19 | CASSSGAGANVLTF | TGTGCCAGTAGTTCGGGTGCTGGGGCCAACGTCCTGACTTTC
TRBJ2-3 | - | - | TRBV19 | CASSRGLQGATSTDTQYF | TGTGCCAGTAGTAGGGGCCTACAGGGAGCAACTAGCACAGATACGCAGTATTTT
TRBJ2-5 | - | - | TRBV14 | CASSQDARVKAQETQYF | TGTGCCAGCAGCCAAGATGCCCGGGTGAAAGCCCAAGAGACCCAGTACTTC
TRBJ2-3 | - | - | TRBV10-2 | CASSERGTDTQYF | TGCGCCAGCAGTGAACGGGGCACAGATACGCAGTATTTT
TRBJ2-3 | - | - | TRBV2 | CASSERGRRGDTQYF | TGTGCCAGCAGTGAAAGAGGGAGACGGGGAGATACGCAGTATTTT
TRBJ2-7 | - | - | TRBV21-1 | CASSKEWTGESHYEQYF | TGTGCCAGCAGCAAAGAATGGACAGGGGAATCCCACTACGAGCAGTACTTC
TRBJ2-4 | - | - | TRBV30 | CARNGARLGTDSVNIQYF | TGTGCCCGGAATGGGGCCAGACTAGGCACGGATTCCGTAAACATTCAGTACTTC
TRBJ1-1 | - | - | TRBV5-1 | CASSLYLGASTEAFF | TGCGCCAGCAGCTTGTATTTAGGAGCCTCCACTGAAGCTTTCTTT
TRBJ2-6 | - | - | TRBV18 | CASSPTGFSGANVLTF | TGTGCCAGCTCACCGACTGGGTTCAGCGGGGCCAACGTCCTGACTTTC
TRBJ1-1 | - | - | TRBV13 | CASSPRSSTEAFF | TGTGCCAGCAGCCCCCGGTCGAGTACTGAAGCTTTCTTT
TRBJ2-5 | TRBD2 | few | TRBV7-8 | CASSQRPSGVQETQYF | TGTGCCAGCAGCCAGAGGCCTAGCGGGGTTCAAGAGACCCAGTACTTC
TRBJ1-6 | TRBD1 | - | TRBV6-1 | CASSDRTGGYNSPLHF | TGTGCCAGCAGTGACCGGACAGGCGGATATAATTCACCCCTCCACTTT
TRBJ2-4 | - | - | TRBV11-2 | CASSLDRDILAKNIQYF | TGTGCCAGCAGCTTAGATCGTGACATTCTAGCCAAAAACATTCAGTACTTC
TRBJ2-7 | TRBD1 | - | TRBV6-1 | CASKPGQGVEQYF | TGTGCCAGCAAACCGGGACAGGGAGTCGAGCAGTACTTC
TRBJ2-7 | TRBD2 | few | TRBV18 | CASSERGYEQYF | TGTGCCAGCTCTGAGCGGGGGTACGAGCAGTACTTC
TRBJ2-7 | TRBD1 | - | TRBV18 | CASSPDRTSYEQYF | TGTGCCAGCTCCCCGGACAGGACTTCCTACGAGCAGTACTTC
TRBJ1-5 | - | few | TRBV6-1 | CASSEGRRSPHF | TGTGCCAGCAGTGAAGGGAGGAGGTCCCCGCATTTT
TRBJ1-2 | - | once | TRBV2 | CASTDRSFNYGYTF | TGTGCCAGCACCGACAGGTCGTTTAACTATGGCTACACCTTC
TRBJ2-2 | TRBD2 | once | TRBV7-6 | CASSLATTVGGSGELFF | TGTGCCAGCAGCTTAGCAACAACTGTCGGGGGGTCCGGGGAGCTGTTTTTT
TRBJ2-1 | TRBD1 | - | TRBV19 | CASSIAGDRGLNEQFF | TGTGCCAGTAGTATAGCGGGGGACAGGGGGCTGAATGAGCAGTTCTTC
TRBJ2-2 | TRBD2 | - | TRBV29-1 | CSALLAGGPTGELFF | TGCAGCGCTCTACTAGCGGGGGGGCCCACCGGGGAGCTGTTTTTT
TRBJ2-3 | - | - | TRBV30 | CAWSPGWASGTQYF | TGTGCCTGGAGCCCCGGTTGGGCGTCAGGGACGCAGTATTTT
TRBJ2-1 | TRBD1 | once | TRBV6-1 | CASSEMGTGTNEQFF | TGTGCCAGCAGTGAAATGGGGACAGGGACTAATGAGCAGTTCTTC
TRBJ2-7 | - | few | TRBV2 | CASSSDYLEQYF | TGTGCCAGCAGTTCGGACTATTTGGAGCAGTACTTC